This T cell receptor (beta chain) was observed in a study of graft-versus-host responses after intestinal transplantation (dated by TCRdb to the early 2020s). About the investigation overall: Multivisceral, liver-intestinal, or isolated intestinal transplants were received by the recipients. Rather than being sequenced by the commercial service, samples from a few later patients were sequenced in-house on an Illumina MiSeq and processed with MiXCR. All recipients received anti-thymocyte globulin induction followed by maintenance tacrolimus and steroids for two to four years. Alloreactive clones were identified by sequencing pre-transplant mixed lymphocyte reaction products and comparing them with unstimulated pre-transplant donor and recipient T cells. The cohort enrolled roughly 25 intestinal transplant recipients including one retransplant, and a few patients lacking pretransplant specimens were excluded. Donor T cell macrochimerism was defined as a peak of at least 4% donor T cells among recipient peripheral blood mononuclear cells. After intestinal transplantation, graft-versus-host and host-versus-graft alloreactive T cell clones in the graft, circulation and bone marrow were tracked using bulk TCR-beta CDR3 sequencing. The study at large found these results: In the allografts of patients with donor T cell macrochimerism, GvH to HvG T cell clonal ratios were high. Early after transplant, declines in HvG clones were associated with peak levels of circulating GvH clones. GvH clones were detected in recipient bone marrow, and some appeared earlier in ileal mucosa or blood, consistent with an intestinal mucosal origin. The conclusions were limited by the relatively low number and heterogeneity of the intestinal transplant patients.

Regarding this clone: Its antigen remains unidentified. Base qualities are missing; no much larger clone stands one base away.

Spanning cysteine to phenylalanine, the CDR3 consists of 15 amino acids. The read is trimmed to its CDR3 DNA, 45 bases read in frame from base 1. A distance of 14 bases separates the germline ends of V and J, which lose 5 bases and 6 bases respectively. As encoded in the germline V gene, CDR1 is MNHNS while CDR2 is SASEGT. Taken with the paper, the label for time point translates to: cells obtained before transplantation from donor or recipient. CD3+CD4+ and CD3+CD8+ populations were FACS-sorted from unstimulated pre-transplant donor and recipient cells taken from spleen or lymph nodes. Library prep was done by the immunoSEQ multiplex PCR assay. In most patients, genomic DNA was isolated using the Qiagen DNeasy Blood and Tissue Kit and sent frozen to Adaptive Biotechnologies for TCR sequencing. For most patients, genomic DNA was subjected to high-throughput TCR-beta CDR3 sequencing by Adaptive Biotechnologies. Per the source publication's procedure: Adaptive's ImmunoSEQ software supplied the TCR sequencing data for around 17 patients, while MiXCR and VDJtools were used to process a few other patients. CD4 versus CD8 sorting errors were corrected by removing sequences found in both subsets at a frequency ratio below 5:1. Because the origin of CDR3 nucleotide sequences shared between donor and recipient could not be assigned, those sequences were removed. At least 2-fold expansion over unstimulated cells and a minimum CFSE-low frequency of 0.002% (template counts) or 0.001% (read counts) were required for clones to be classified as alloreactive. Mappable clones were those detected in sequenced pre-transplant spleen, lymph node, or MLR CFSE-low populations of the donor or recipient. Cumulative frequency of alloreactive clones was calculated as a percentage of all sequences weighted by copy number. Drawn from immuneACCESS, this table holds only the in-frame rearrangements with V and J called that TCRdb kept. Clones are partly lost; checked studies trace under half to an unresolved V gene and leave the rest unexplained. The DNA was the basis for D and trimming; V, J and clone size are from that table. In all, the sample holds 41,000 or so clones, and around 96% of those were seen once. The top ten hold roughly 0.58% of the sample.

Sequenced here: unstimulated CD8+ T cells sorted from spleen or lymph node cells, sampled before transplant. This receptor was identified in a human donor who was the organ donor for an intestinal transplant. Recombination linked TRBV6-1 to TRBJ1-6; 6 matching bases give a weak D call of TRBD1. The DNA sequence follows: TGTGCCAGCAGTACAACGGGGGCTTTTAATTCACCCCTCCACTTT. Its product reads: CASSTTGAFNSPLHF.